This section outlines one T cell receptor beta chain sequence together with its context. TCRdb's copy holds only in-frame clones and misses some; the assay was immunoSEQ multiplex PCR. The table lists some 81,000 clones, 90% to 95% of them singletons. The data belong to a study of blood T cell repertoires in COVID-19. Overall study context: Samples representing acute and convalescent COVID-19 were sourced from the United States, Italy and Spain.

Trimming left V 3 bases short and J 2 bases short, with 9 bases between. Germline CDR1 and CDR2: KGHSH and LQKENI. The CDR3 spans 14 residues. The rearrangement uses TRBV18 and TRBJ2-3; D is perhaps TRBD1 (6 bases). The material sequenced was peripheral blood. The clonotype was recovered from a human donor with active COVID-19. The donor label of this sample is uncertain. CDR3 sequence reads: CASSPGTHTDTQYF. The CDR3, as DNA: TGTGCCAGCTCACCTGGGACACACACAGATACGCAGTATTTT.